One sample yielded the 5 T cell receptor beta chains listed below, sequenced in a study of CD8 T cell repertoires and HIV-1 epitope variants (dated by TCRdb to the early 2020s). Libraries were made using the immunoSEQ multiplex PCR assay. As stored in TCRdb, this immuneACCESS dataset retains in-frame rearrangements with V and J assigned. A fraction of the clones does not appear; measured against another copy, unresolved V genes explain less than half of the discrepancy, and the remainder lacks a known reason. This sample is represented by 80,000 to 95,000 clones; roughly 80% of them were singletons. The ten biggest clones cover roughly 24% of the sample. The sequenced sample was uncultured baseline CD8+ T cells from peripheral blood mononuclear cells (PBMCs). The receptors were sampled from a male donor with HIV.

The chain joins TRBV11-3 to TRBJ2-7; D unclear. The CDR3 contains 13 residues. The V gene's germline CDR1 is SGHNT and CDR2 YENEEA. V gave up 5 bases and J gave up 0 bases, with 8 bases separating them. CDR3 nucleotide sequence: TGTGCCAGCAGCGCCCCCAGCTCCTACGAGCAGTACTTC. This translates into CASSAPSSYEQYF.

The CDR3 coding sequence is TGTGCCAGCAGGAGGGACAGGGGGAGCCTCTACGAGCAGTACTTC. Translated, it gives CASRRDRGSLYEQYF. J is TRBJ2-7 and V is TRBV27, with 11 bases matching TRBD1. Unmatched junction bases numbered 7, after V lost 6 bases and J lost 3 bases. CDR1 MNHEY and CDR2 SMNVEV come from the germline V gene (reference sequence). CDR3 length: 15 residues.

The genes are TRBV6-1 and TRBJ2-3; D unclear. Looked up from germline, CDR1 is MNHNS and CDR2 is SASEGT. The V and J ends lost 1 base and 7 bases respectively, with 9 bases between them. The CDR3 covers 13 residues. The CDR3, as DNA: TGTGCCAGCAGTGAAGAGGTGGATTATACGCAGTATTTT. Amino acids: CASSEEVDYTQYF.

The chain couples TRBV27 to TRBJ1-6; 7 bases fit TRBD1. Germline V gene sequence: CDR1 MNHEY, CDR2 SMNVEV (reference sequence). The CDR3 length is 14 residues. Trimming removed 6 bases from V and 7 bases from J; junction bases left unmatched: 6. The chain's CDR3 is CASSRQGENSPLHF. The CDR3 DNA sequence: TGTGCCAGCAGCAGACAGGGAGAGAATTCACCCCTCCACTTT.

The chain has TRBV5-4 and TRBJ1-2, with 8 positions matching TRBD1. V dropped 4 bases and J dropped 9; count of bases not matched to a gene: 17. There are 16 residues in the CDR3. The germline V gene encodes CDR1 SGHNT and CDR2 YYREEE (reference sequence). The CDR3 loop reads CASSQLFGQGDTSYTF. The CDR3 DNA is TGTGCCAGCAGCCAATTATTCGGACAGGGCGATACGAGCTACACCTTC.